Listed below are T cell receptor beta chains from one sample, sequenced in a study of T cell responses to AZD1222 COVID-19 vaccine. TCRdb keeps only in-frame clones here, not all; method: immunoSEQ multiplex PCR. The data hold 130,000 to 150,000 clones, with around 90% observed a single time. This sample comprised peripheral blood, obtained on day 0 of MenACWY control vaccination. The receptors originated from an adult in good health. CDR3s include the opening cysteine and the closing phenylalanine or tryptophan. The D gene is left open where the match is weak. A row's size may be missing; if present it is once, few, many or a size class.

len: 14; v_gene: TRBV4-1; abundance: NA; j_gene: TRBJ2-7; d_gene: NA; CDR3aa: CASSQPRQGYEQYF; CDR3nt: TGCGCCAGCAGCCAGCCCCGGCAGGGGTACGAGCAGTACTTC
len: 13; v_gene: TRBV5-6; abundance: NA; j_gene: TRBJ1-2; d_gene: NA; CDR3aa: CASSLGGAYGYTF; CDR3nt: TGTGCCAGCAGCTTGGGGGGTGCCTATGGCTACACCTTC
len: 15; v_gene: TRBV5-1; abundance: NA; j_gene: TRBJ1-1; d_gene: TRBD1; CDR3aa: CASSFSTGGSYEAFF; CDR3nt: TGCGCCAGCAGCTTCTCGACAGGGGGCTCGTATGAAGCTTTCTTT
len: 14; v_gene: TRBV27; abundance: NA; j_gene: TRBJ1-5; d_gene: NA; CDR3aa: CASSFRDANQPQHF; CDR3nt: TGTGCCAGCAGTTTCCGGGACGCCAATCAGCCCCAGCATTTT
len: 16; v_gene: TRBV21-1; abundance: NA; j_gene: TRBJ2-1; d_gene: NA; CDR3aa: CASSKGTAGGVNEQFF; CDR3nt: TGTGCCAGCAGCAAAGGTACAGCGGGAGGAGTCAATGAGCAGTTCTTC
len: 13; v_gene: TRBV28; abundance: once; j_gene: TRBJ1-6; d_gene: TRBD1; CDR3aa: CASSLRDRGTLHF; CDR3nt: TGTGCCAGCAGTTTACGGGACAGGGGAACCCTCCACTTT
len: 16; v_gene: TRBV11-2; abundance: NA; j_gene: TRBJ2-4; d_gene: TRBD1; CDR3aa: CASSSGQALAKNIQYF; CDR3nt: TGTGCCAGCAGCTCCGGACAGGCCCTAGCCAAAAACATTCAGTACTTC
len: 14; v_gene: TRBV5-8; abundance: NA; j_gene: TRBJ1-5; d_gene: TRBD1; CDR3aa: CASSLRTGDQPQHF; CDR3nt: TGTGCCAGCAGCTTGCGGACAGGGGATCAGCCCCAGCATTTT
len: 11; v_gene: TRBV3-1/TRBV3-2; abundance: NA; j_gene: TRBJ2-1; d_gene: NA; CDR3aa: CASSQRNEQFF; CDR3nt: TGTGCCAGCAGCCAAAGGAATGAGCAGTTCTTC
len: 13; v_gene: TRBV19; abundance: NA; j_gene: TRBJ2-3; d_gene: NA; CDR3aa: CASSTRRADTQYF; CDR3nt: TGTGCCAGTAGTACCAGAAGGGCAGATACGCAGTATTTT
len: 15; v_gene: TRBV29-1; abundance: few; j_gene: TRBJ1-2; d_gene: TRBD1; CDR3aa: CSVEDQGQGLYGYTF; CDR3nt: TGCAGCGTTGAAGATCAAGGACAGGGCCTCTATGGCTACACCTTC
len: 14; v_gene: TRBV9; abundance: NA; j_gene: TRBJ2-1; d_gene: NA; CDR3aa: CASSPSLSYNEQFF; CDR3nt: TGTGCCAGCAGCCCAAGCCTCTCCTACAATGAGCAGTTCTTC
len: 17; v_gene: TRBV7-9; abundance: NA; j_gene: TRBJ2-1; d_gene: NA; CDR3aa: CASSLRTVRENNNEQFF; CDR3nt: TGTGCCAGCAGCCTGCGGACAGTTCGGGAGAATAACAATGAGCAGTTCTTC
len: 14; v_gene: TRBV10-3; abundance: NA; j_gene: TRBJ2-7; d_gene: TRBD1; CDR3aa: CAITGTALSYEQYF; CDR3nt: TGTGCCATCACCGGGACAGCCCTTTCCTACGAGCAGTACTTC
len: 16; v_gene: TRBV4-1; abundance: NA; j_gene: TRBJ2-3; d_gene: NA; CDR3aa: CASSQEGRRVTDTQYF; CDR3nt: TGCGCCAGCAGCCAAGAGGGCAGGCGGGTCACAGATACGCAGTATTTT
len: 15; v_gene: TRBV5-1; abundance: few; j_gene: TRBJ1-5; d_gene: TRBD1; CDR3aa: CASSTGQGGNQPQHF; CDR3nt: TGCGCCAGCAGCACCGGACAGGGAGGCAATCAGCCCCAGCATTTT
len: 14; v_gene: TRBV24-1; abundance: NA; j_gene: TRBJ1-1; d_gene: TRBD1; CDR3aa: CATSPSRGPTEAFF; CDR3nt: TGTGCCACCAGTCCAAGCAGGGGGCCCACTGAAGCTTTCTTT
len: 16; v_gene: TRBV10-1; abundance: NA; j_gene: TRBJ1-4; d_gene: NA; CDR3aa: CASSEPPKHANEKLFF; CDR3nt: TGCGCCAGCAGTGAGCCACCCAAGCACGCTAATGAAAAACTGTTTTTT
len: 12; v_gene: TRBV5-1; abundance: NA; j_gene: TRBJ2-5; d_gene: NA; CDR3aa: CASAHYQETQYF; CDR3nt: TGCGCCAGCGCACATTACCAAGAGACCCAGTACTTC
len: 15; v_gene: TRBV6-1; abundance: NA; j_gene: TRBJ1-2; d_gene: NA; CDR3aa: CASSESVVGGSGYTF; CDR3nt: TGTGCCAGCAGTGAGTCTGTAGTGGGAGGGAGCGGCTACACCTTC
len: 14; v_gene: TRBV6-5; abundance: NA; j_gene: TRBJ2-1; d_gene: NA; CDR3aa: CASSYRGLHNEQFF; CDR3nt: TGTGCCAGCAGTTACAGAGGACTCCACAATGAGCAGTTCTTC
len: 16; v_gene: TRBV4-1; abundance: NA; j_gene: TRBJ2-5; d_gene: TRBD2; CDR3aa: CASSHLLAGGTETQYF; CDR3nt: TGCGCCAGCAGCCACCTCCTAGCGGGGGGGACGGAGACCCAGTACTTC